This TCR beta chain comes out of a study of monozygotic twins with cystic fibrosis (dated by TCRdb to the early 2020s). Regarding the study in general: Barcoded libraries were prepared from three micrograms of fragmented DNA with around 15 PCR cycles. The study compared TCR beta repertoires within and between 16 monozygotic twin pairs with cystic fibrosis to assess genetic influence on V and J gene usage. Ten female and six male twin pairs, aged roughly 2.0 to 36.4 years (median roughly 10 years) and mostly children and adolescents, were included in the cohort. Twins were ranked among 1,060 cohort participants for weight-for-height and FEVPerc (FEV1 disease centile) on the day of blood sampling. Data for three of the twin pairs had been reported earlier in a different context.

The twin pairs came from the European Cystic Fibrosis Twin and Sibling Study Cohort, which recruited patients from over 150 CF clinics across 14 European countries. Both zygosity and CFTR genotype were checked in-house, and zygosity was tested with multiplex PCR across nine short tandem repeat loci. Each twin gave a peripheral blood sample, and clinical parameters were documented on that same day of blood sampling. Phenol/chloroform extraction was used to isolate genomic DNA from peripheral blood cells, and the DNA was then kept in TE buffer at 4 degrees C. Comments on this clone: What this receptor recognizes is not known. No quality values exist for individual bases; no much larger clone is one base distant.

Following the manufacturer's instructions, the researchers used the immunoSEQ immune profiling system to amplify TCR beta CDR3 regions via multiplex PCR. Sequencing was performed on an Illumina NextSeq system. Per the source publication's procedure: The immunoSEQ Analyzer platform handled processing of the sequence data, and clonality was calculated by taking the square root of Simpson's index of productive rearrangements. V and J usage similarity was measured by Jensen-Shannon distance, and CDR3 generation probabilities were computed with OLGA. The immuneACCESS database (August 2020) and VDJdb (December 2020) were searched for shared CDR3 sequences. In TCRdb, the immuneACCESS table is reduced to in-frame sequences with V and J assigned. These tables do not hold every clone; where another copy was compared, an unresolved V gene accounts for under half, and the others remain unexplained. Clonal size and the V and J genes are those of that table, whereas D and trimming came from the DNA. In this sample the table shows roughly 29,000 clones, about 82% of which occur a single time. The ten largest clones capture about 0.95% of the sample.

General study outcomes and caveats: V gene usage was most similar to the co-twin for 13 of 16 pairs, and J usage for 8 of 16 pairs, suggesting genetic constraints. Simpson clonality was generally low (median about 0.009), suggesting a naive-dominated repertoire, with higher clonality in the most severely affected patients. Sharing of nucleotide-identical clonotypes was significantly greater within monozygotic CF twin pairs than between unrelated CF individuals (P = 0.000026, Mann-Whitney). The cohort was small, and the number of shared CDR3s showed no association with age, concordance or disease severity.

The TCR originated in a girl aged 2 to 9 with cystic fibrosis. What was sequenced was blood.

This receptor carries the CDR3 CSVDGRETEAFF. The DNA sequence is as follows: TGCAGCGTTGACGGACGGGAAACTGAAGCTTTCTTT. This sequence uses TRBV29-1 and TRBJ1-1, with no D gene named confidently. According to the germline V gene, CDR1 reads SQVTM and CDR2 reads ANQGSEA. Between the V and J ends, shortened by 3 bases and 5 bases respectively, the junction contains 10 bases. The CDR3 goes from the cysteine to the phenylalanine over 12 residues. Just the 36-base CDR3 DNA is kept, in frame starting at base 1.